This T cell receptor (beta chain) was sequenced during a study of T cells after yellow fever vaccination. General study results and limits: Detected again after the booster were most primary-vaccination clones, at 96% CD4 and 88% CD8.

The authors made TCR cDNA by 5'RACE template switching, adding a universal primer site and UMIs. TCRdb ran MiXCR on the 5' RACE reads and lists one entry per CDR3 protein. In the table there are 500,000 to 650,000 distinct CDR3 sequences, roughly 17% of which are singletons. Germline V CDR1 and CDR2: MGHRA, YSYEKL. The CDR3 extends over 13 amino acids. Trimming took off 3 bases at V and 0 bases at J, with 5 bases between the two ends. Comment on this clonotype: The antigen is not known.

Sequenced here: PBMCs, sampled roughly 5 days after the first yellow fever vaccination. The source of this sequence is a man younger than 35 who received the YFV17D yellow fever vaccine. The chain carries TRBV4-1 and TRBJ1-1; D is undetermined. In nucleotides, the CDR3 is TGCGCCAGCAGCCAGGCAGTGAACACTGAAGCTTTCTTT. This gives the protein CASSQAVNTEAFF.